The text below deals with one T cell receptor (beta chain). The antigen remains undetermined. CDR3 regions of TCR beta were amplified from RNA transcripts. A first-round RT-PCR used HTBI primers, followed by a second-round multiplex PCR. TCRdb redid the calling of the multiplex PCR reads with MiXCR, one entry per CDR3 protein. Of around 1,200,000 distinct CDR3 sequences in the sample, roughly two fifths were seen once. This sample is drawn from a study of Graves' ophthalmopathy and Graves' hyperthyroidism. Study overall: The term stable hyperthyroidism indicated an absence of ophthalmopathy within 18 months of follow-up.

Trimming took 7 bases from V and 3 from J; bases not matched to a gene: 7. Germline loops: CDR1 SQVTM, CDR2 ANQGSEA. The length of the CDR3 is 14 residues. Hyperthyroidism patients, aged 18 to 65, were newly diagnosed, under 2 months' duration. Exclusion covered patients with other autoimmune diseases or uncontrolled infections (as well as pregnancy or lactation). Whole-study results and caveats: Most clonotypes expanded in thyroid above 0.001 frequency were present in blood too.

This TCR came from an adult man with Graves' hyperthyroidism. Source material: peripheral blood or thyroid tissue (not recorded which). The genes are TRBV29-1 and TRBJ2-5; 11 nucleotides line up with TRBD1. The CDR3 sequence: CSASWTGGEETQYF. CDR3 nucleotides: TGCAGCGCGAGCTGGACAGGGGGCGAAGAGACCCAGTACTTC.